This section outlines one T cell receptor beta chain sequence together with its context. Its antigen is not identified. The repertoire was sequenced with immunoSEQ multiplex PCR; TCRdb's copy has only in-frame clones and lacks some. The sample consists of a few million clones, 90% to 97% of them appearing once. The V segment lost 2 bases and the J segment 2 bases; nucleotides outside the gene matches: 3. This CDR3 has 15 amino acids. From germline, CDR1 is MDHEN and CDR2 SYDVKM. The data were obtained in a study of shared clonotypes between healthy human individuals. General study points: Only blood was sampled; tissue repertoires likely differ.

The receptor's source is a man aged 18 to 30 in good health. V is TRBV28 and J is TRBJ1-3; 7 nucleotides align to TRBD1. The sample comprised naive CD4+ T cells sorted from blood. Subset described: CD45RA+ positively selected. The CDR3 nucleotides are TGTGCCAGCAGTTTACCTGGACAGGCTGGAAACACCATATATTTT. Translation gives CASSLPGQAGNTIYF.